This passage covers 28 T cell receptor beta chains from one sample sequenced in a study of vaccination and CD4 T cells after COVID-19. As for time point: late sampling 161 to 241 days after vaccination in three convalescent patients. This sample's treatment: approximately 9-day PBMC culture with coronavirus spike peptide pools or control peptides (ViraFEST assay). Sequencing of cultured CD4+ T cell DNA used the Oncomine TCR Beta short-read assay. One entry per CDR3 protein results from TCRdb running MiXCR on the PCR reads. The sample has 23,000 or so distinct CDR3 sequences, around two fifths seen once; the top ten hold roughly 5%. Antigens of these TCRs are unknown. Sequenced material: CD4+ T cells from blood, cultured in vitro, taken about 7 months after SARS-CoV-2 vaccination. The receptors derive from a human donor who had recovered from COVID-19.

The gene calls are TRBV7-9 and TRBJ1-2; 8 bases fit TRBD1. V shed 5 bases, J shed 4 bases, and the junction held 9 bases outside the gene matches. This CDR3 has 15 amino acids. Germline V gives CDR1 SEHNR, CDR2 FQNEAQ (reference sequence). CDR3 in amino acids: CASSPRQGNTYGYTF. For the CDR3, the DNA is TGTGCCAGCAGCCCGAGACAGGGGAATACCTATGGCTACACCTTC.

This chain connects TRBV10-1 to TRBJ1-5; D is uncertain. The CDR3 runs 14 residues. Germline CDR1 is WNHNN and CDR2 is SYGVQD (reference sequence). V lost 6 bases, J lost 5 bases, and 14 bases lay in between. CDR3 DNA sequence: TGCGCCAGCAGATGGCGAAGGGATTATCAGCCCCAGCATTTT. This gives the protein CASRWRRDYQPQHF.

V usage is TRBV7-9 and J usage is TRBJ2-2; D is possibly TRBD1 or TRBD2 (6 bases each). Germline V gene sequence: CDR1 SEHNR, CDR2 FQNEAQ (reference sequence). The germline V and J ends were trimmed by 10 bases and 4 bases, with 19 bases remaining between them. The CDR3 consists of 15 residues. CDR3 sequence reads: CATTVGGEVTGELFF. DNA for the CDR3: TGTGCCACCACAGTGGGGGGCGAAGTCACCGGGGAGCTGTTTTTT.

This clonotype was detected a few times. This chain uses TRBV28 with TRBJ2-1; TRBD2 aligns across 8 bases. The trim removed 5 bases at V and 9 bases at J, leaving 24 bases unmatched. Looked up from germline, CDR1 is MDHEN and CDR2 is SYDVKM. The CDR3 extends over 19 amino acids. The CDR3 DNA follows: TGTGCCAGCAGTCTGACCTTTGGGAGCGGGAGAGGGTGGGGTGGTGAGCAGTTCTTC. As protein: CASSLTFGSGRGWGGEQFF.

J is TRBJ2-7 and V is TRBV6-1; D is ambiguous. Germline values: CDR1 MNHNS, CDR2 SASEGT. With 1 base removed from V and 4 bases from J, the gap between germline ends came to 2 bases. The CDR3 has 11 residues. DNA for the CDR3: TGTGCCAGCAGTGAAGAGTACGAGCAGTACTTC. Translation: CASSEEYEQYF.

About this clonotype itself: Compared with germline, one end of the junction differs, possibly owing to a read error. V usage is TRBV6-4 and J usage is TRBJ2-3; no firm D call. From germline, CDR1 is MRHNA and CDR2 SNTAGT. The CDR3 extends over 14 amino acids. CDR3 sequence reads: CAGSDGGSTDTQYF. The CDR3, as DNA: TGTGCCGGCAGTGACGGCGGCAGCACAGATACGCAGTATTTT.

This clonotype was picked up one time. V is TRBV7-2 and J is TRBJ2-7, with D possibly being TRBD1 or TRBD2 (5 bases each). The CDR3 has 14 residues. Germline V gene sequence: CDR1 SGHTA, CDR2 FQGNSA. With 5 bases removed from V and 7 bases from J, the gap between germline ends came to 18 bases. The CDR3 bases are TGTGCCAGCAGCCGTCCCGGGACCACGGGGGAGCAGTACTTC. Protein sequence: CASSRPGTTGEQYF.

This clonotype was seen a handful of times. This chain connects TRBV7-2 to TRBJ2-3; D not certain. The length of the CDR3 is 16 residues. The V end was cut by 1 base, the J end by 2 bases, with 13 bases between. Germline V gene lookup returns CDR1 SGHTA and CDR2 FQGNSA. The CDR3 DNA follows: TGTGCCAGCAGCTTAGTGGGTAGCTTGATCACAGATACGCAGTATTTT. The encoded protein is CASSLVGSLITDTQYF.

Points on this clonotype: A clone one base away is much larger, so this may be a read error. CDR3 loop: CASSFRETQYF. DNA of the CDR3: TGTGCCAGCAGCTTCAGAGAGACCCAGTACTTC. The chain recombines TRBV7-8 with TRBJ2-5; D call uncertain. V was shortened by 3 bases and J by 4 bases, with 3 bases between the two germline ends. The CDR3 is made up of 11 amino acids. CDR1 and CDR2 from the germline V gene are SGHVS and FQNEAQ.

The V and J genes are TRBV20-1 and TRBJ1-6; a possible D gene is TRBD1 (5 bases). The V end lost 1 base, the J end lost 10 bases, and 17 bases lay between the germline ends. CDR3 length: 15 residues. Germline V gives CDR1 DFQATT, CDR2 SNEGSKA (reference sequence). CDR3 DNA: TGCAGTGCTAGAGCCGTGGGCGGGGGATACTCACCCCTCCACTTT. Protein product: CSARAVGGGYSPLHF.

The genes are TRBV15 and TRBJ1-2, with TRBD1 identical over 7 bases. Germline loops: CDR1 LNHNV, CDR2 YYDKDF (reference sequence). V lost 0 bases, J lost 2 bases, and 3 bases stayed unmatched. This CDR3 has 15 residues. The CDR3 DNA reads as TGTGCCACCAGCAGAGAGAAGACAGGGAACTATGGCTACACCTTC. This translates into CATSREKTGNYGYTF.

V usage is TRBV27 and J usage is TRBJ2-7, with D perhaps matching TRBD1 or TRBD2 (7 bases each). The V and J ends lost 5 bases and 4 bases respectively, with 18 bases between them. CDR1 and CDR2 (germline): MNHEY, SMNVEV (reference sequence). This CDR3 comprises 15 residues. This CDR3 is CASSHQGGAGYEQYF. CDR3 bases: TGTGCCAGCAGTCACCAGGGGGGAGCGGGGTACGAGCAGTACTTC.

This chain uses TRBV10-3 with TRBJ2-1; 7 bases agree with TRBD2. After removal of 10 bases from V and 4 bases from J, the junction contained 10 bases not matched to a gene. Germline-derived CDR1 and CDR2 are ENHRY and SYGVKD. CDR3 length equals 14 residues. The CDR3 bases are TGTGCCACGCGTGGTGGGAGGGAGTACAATGAGCAGTTCTTC. Its protein product is CATRGGREYNEQFF.

The chain carries TRBV6-1 and TRBJ2-2; TRBD1 agrees at 9 bases. Trimming at V came to 6 bases and at J to 6 bases, leaving 2 bases not matched to a gene. This CDR3 is built from 13 residues. Germline lookup yields CDR1 MNHNS and CDR2 SASEGT. In DNA, the CDR3 is TGTGCCAGCAGAAGACAGGGGGCCGGGGAGCTGTTTTTT. It yields the protein CASRRQGAGELFF.

This clonotype was seen a handful of times. The chain uses TRBV20-1 and TRBJ2-3; 7 bases are shared with TRBD1. Germline values: CDR1 DFQATT, CDR2 SNEGSKA (reference sequence). The CDR3 consists of 15 residues. V trimming: 6 bases; J trimming: 3 bases; junction bases outside the gene matches: 12. The CDR3 here is CSAEHRGRGTDTQYF. The CDR3 DNA sequence: TGCAGTGCGGAACACAGGGGAAGAGGGACAGATACGCAGTATTTT.

The rearrangement links TRBV7-6 to TRBJ2-7; D not certain. The CDR3 sequence is 12 residues long. V was clipped by 0 bases and J by 7 bases, with 7 bases between them. The germline CDR1 and CDR2 sequences are SGHVS and FNYEAQ. The CDR3 region is CASSLAGREQYF. CDR3 nucleotides: TGTGCCAGCAGCTTAGCGGGTAGGGAGCAGTACTTC.

The chain couples TRBV18 to TRBJ2-1, with 8 bases lining up with TRBD2. The V gene end was trimmed by 5 bases and the J gene end by 8 bases; junction bases not matched to a gene: 5. The CDR3 spans 13 residues. CDR1 and CDR2 from the germline V gene are KGHSH and LQKENI. CDR3 protein: CASSEGTRDEQFF. CDR3 nucleotide sequence: TGTGCCAGCTCAGAAGGGACTAGGGATGAGCAGTTCTTC.

The CDR3 sequence is CASSSPEGGEETQYF. The CDR3 nucleotides are TGTGCCAGCAGCTCACCGGAGGGCGGAGAAGAGACCCAGTACTTC. The rearrangement joins TRBV11-2 to TRBJ2-5, with D possibly matching TRBD2 (6 bases). Germline values: CDR1 SGHAT, CDR2 FQNNGV. With 4 bases removed from V and 3 bases from J, the gap between germline ends came to 15 bases. The CDR3 sequence is 15 residues long.

The chain recombines TRBV10-3 with TRBJ2-1, with 7 bases matching TRBD1. The CDR3 covers 13 residues. Unmatched junction bases numbered 9, after V lost 8 bases and J lost 8 bases. Germline-derived CDR1 and CDR2 are ENHRY and SYGVKD. The DNA of the CDR3 is TGTGCCATCTCCTCCACAGGGGTGGATGAGCAGTTCTTC. Its protein product is CAISSTGVDEQFF.

The genes are TRBV6-1 and TRBJ1-1, with D possibly matching TRBD1 (5 bases). Deletions cut 6 bases from V and 0 bases from J, with 14 bases between. The CDR3 is 15 residues long. Germline-derived CDR1 and CDR2 are MNHNS and SASEGT. CDR3 nucleotide sequence: TGTGCCAGCAGGGCCCGGGACCGATTGAACACTGAAGCTTTCTTT. Its protein is CASRARDRLNTEAFF.

The V and J genes are TRBV7-9 and TRBJ2-7; TRBD2 might be the D (5 bases). Trimming pared 5 bases from V and 4 bases from J, leaving 12 bases between. CDR3 length equals 13 residues. Germline loops: CDR1 SEHNR, CDR2 FQNEAQ (reference sequence). The CDR3 sequence: CASSARGIYEQYF. The CDR3 DNA sequence: TGTGCCAGCAGCGCCCGGGGTATATACGAGCAGTACTTC.

This clonotype was picked up a small number of times. The J gene is TRBJ1-1, the V gene TRBV15; D gene ambiguous. V lost 1 base, J lost 3 bases, and 6 bases lay in between. The CDR3 is 13 residues long. Germline CDR1 reads LNHNV; CDR2 reads YYDKDF (reference sequence). CDR3 region: CATSRVMDTEAFF. CDR3 DNA: TGTGCCACCAGCAGAGTAATGGACACTGAAGCTTTCTTT.

In its sample, this clonotype was seen once. J is TRBJ2-7 and V is TRBV11-2, with 10 bases matching TRBD2. CDR3 length equals 16 residues. Germline-derived CDR1 and CDR2 are SGHAT and FQNNGV. Trimming removed 5 bases from V and 1 base from J; junction bases left unmatched: 8. The CDR3 DNA reads TGTGCCAGCAGCCCCCGAGTAGCGGGAGGATCCTACGAGCAGTACTTC. Protein: CASSPRVAGGSYEQYF.

The chain joins TRBV7-9 to TRBJ2-3; weak D call: TRBD2 (5 bases). V was clipped by 3 bases and J by 2 bases, with 9 bases between them. This CDR3 comprises 14 residues. Germline assignment: CDR1 SEHNR and CDR2 FQNEAQ (reference sequence). The CDR3 bases are TGTGCCAGCAGCTTTACGGGGTTCACAGATACGCAGTATTTT. It codes for CASSFTGFTDTQYF.

This clonotype was observed a handful of times. The chain uses TRBV6-1 and TRBJ2-7; TRBD2 aligns across 15 bases. With 7 bases clipped from V and 5 bases from J, the junction kept 9 bases outside the gene matches. Germline assignment: CDR1 MNHNS and CDR2 SASEGT. The CDR3 spans 16 residues. The DNA of the CDR3 is TGTGCCAGCAATCGAAACGGACTAGCGGGAGGGGACGAGCAGTACTTC. It specifies CASNRNGLAGGDEQYF.

The chain has TRBV27 and TRBJ2-1, with 10 nucleotides matching TRBD1. In germline, CDR1 is MNHEY, CDR2 SMNVEV (reference sequence). Trimming took 4 bases from V and 5 from J; bases not matched to a gene: 8. The CDR3 runs 16 residues. CDR3 nucleotide sequence: TGTGCCAGCAGTTCACCGACAGGGGGCTTGAACAATGAGCAGTTCTTC. Amino acid sequence: CASSSPTGGLNNEQFF.

There are a few counts of this clonotype. J is TRBJ2-3 and V is TRBV20-1; TRBD2 aligns across 14 bases. This CDR3 contains 16 residues. Germline assignment: CDR1 DFQATT and CDR2 SNEGSKA (reference sequence). Trimming cost V 2 bases and J 7 bases; bases outside gene matches: 8. The DNA for the CDR3 is TGCAGTGCTAGACAAACCGGGACTAGCGGGAGATATACGCAGTATTTT. The encoded protein is CSARQTGTSGRYTQYF.

CDR3 protein: CASSSWTSGSQETQYF. DNA for the CDR3: TGTGCCAGCAGCTCCTGGACTAGCGGGAGCCAAGAGACCCAGTACTTC. The chain has TRBV28 and TRBJ2-5, with TRBD2 matching 13 bases. The CDR3 has 16 residues. Germline V gene lookup returns CDR1 MDHEN and CDR2 SYDVKM. The V and J ends lost 6 bases and 1 base, in that order; junction bases with no gene match: 5. The full variable domain, rest sourced from reference TRBV28 and TRBJ2-5, is DVKVTQSSRYLVKRTGEKVFLECVQDMDHENMFWYRQDPGLGLRLIYFSYDVKMKEKGDIPEGYSVSREKKERFSLILESASTNQTSMYLCASSSWTSGSQETQYFGPGTRLLVL.